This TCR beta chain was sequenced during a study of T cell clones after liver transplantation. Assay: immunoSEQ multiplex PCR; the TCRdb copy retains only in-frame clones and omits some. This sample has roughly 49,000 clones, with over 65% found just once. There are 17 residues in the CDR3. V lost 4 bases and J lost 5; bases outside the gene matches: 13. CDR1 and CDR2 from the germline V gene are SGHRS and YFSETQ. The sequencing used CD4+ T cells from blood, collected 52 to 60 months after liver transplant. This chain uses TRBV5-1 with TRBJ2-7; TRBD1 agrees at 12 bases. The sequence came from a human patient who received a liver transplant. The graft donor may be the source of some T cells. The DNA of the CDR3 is TGCGCCAGCAGCAAGGGACAGGGGGCCCTATCCATCCACGAGCAGTACTTC. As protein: CASSKGQGALSIHEQYF.